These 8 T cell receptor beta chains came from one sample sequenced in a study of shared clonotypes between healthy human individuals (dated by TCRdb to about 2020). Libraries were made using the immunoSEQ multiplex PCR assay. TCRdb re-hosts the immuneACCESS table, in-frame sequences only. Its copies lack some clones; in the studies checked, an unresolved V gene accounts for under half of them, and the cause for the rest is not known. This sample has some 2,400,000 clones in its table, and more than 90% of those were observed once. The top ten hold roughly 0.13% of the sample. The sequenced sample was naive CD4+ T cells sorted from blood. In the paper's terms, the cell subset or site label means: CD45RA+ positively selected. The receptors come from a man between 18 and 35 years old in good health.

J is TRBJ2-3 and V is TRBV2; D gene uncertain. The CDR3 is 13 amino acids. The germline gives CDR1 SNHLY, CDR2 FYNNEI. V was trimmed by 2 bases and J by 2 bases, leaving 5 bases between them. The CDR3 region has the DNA TGTGCCAGCAGTGAACCGGACACAGATACGCAGTATTTT. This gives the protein CASSEPDTDTQYF.

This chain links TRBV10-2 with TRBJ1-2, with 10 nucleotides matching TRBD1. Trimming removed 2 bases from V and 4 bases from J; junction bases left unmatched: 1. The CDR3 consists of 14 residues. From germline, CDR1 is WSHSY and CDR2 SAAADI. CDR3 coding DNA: TGCGCCAGCAGTGAGCGGACAGGGGGCTATGGCTACACCTTC. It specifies CASSERTGGYGYTF.

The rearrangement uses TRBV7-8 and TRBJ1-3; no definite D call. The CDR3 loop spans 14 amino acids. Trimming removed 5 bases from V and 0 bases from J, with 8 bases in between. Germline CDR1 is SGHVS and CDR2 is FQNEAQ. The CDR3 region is CASSPVNSGNTIYF. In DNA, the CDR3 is TGTGCCAGCAGCCCAGTGAACTCTGGAAACACCATATATTTT.

Here the CDR3 reads CASSPPQRGAFTDTQYF. In DNA form, the CDR3 reads TGTGCCAGCTCACCACCGCAGCGGGGGGCCTTCACAGATACGCAGTATTTT. J is TRBJ2-3 and V is TRBV18; TRBD2 agrees at 9 bases. The CDR3 contains 17 residues. Germline CDR1 reads KGHSH; CDR2 reads LQKENI. The V segment lost 0 bases and the J segment 2 bases; nucleotides outside the gene matches: 6.

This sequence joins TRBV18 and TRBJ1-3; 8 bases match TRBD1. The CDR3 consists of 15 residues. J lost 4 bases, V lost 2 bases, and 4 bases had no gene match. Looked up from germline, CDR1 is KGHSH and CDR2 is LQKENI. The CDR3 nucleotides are TGTGCCAGCTCACCATGGACAGGGCAAGGAAACACCATATATTTT. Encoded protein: CASSPWTGQGNTIYF.

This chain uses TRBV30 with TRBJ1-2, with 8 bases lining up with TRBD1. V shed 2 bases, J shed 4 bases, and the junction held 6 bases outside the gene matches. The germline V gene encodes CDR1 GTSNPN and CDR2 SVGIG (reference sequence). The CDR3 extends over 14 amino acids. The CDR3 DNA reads TGTGCCTGGAGTAGGCAGGGGGCGATCTATGGCTACACCTTC. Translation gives CAWSRQGAIYGYTF. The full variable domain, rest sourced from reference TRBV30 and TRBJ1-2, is SQTIHQWPATLVQPVGSPLSLECTVEGTSNPNLYWYRQAAGRGLQLLFYSVGIGQISSEVPQNLSASRPQDRQFILSSKKLLLSDSGFYLCAWSRQGAIYGYTFGSGTRLTVV.

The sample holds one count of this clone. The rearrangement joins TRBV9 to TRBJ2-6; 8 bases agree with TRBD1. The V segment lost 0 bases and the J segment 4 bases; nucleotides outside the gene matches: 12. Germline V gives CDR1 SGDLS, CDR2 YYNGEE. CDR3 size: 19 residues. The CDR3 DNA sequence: TGTGCCAGCAGCGTAGCTACGGGTCAGGGGGCGCCGGGGGCCAACGTCCTGACTTTC. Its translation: CASSVATGQGAPGANVLTF.

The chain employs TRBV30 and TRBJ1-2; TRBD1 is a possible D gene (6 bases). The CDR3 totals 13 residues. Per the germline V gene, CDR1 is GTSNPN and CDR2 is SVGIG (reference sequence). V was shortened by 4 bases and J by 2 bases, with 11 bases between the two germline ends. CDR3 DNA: TGTGCCTGGACTATAGGGGGGAACTATGGCTACACCTTC. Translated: CAWTIGGNYGYTF.